The 4 T cell receptor beta chains given below trace back to one sample, sequenced in a study of T cells expressing NK-cell markers (dated by TCRdb to about 2020). The method behind the library was 5' RACE. The data were produced on an Illumina HiSeq 2000. One entry per CDR3 protein sequence results from the TCRdb reprocessing of the reads, with DNA left out. The table of this sample itemizes 250,000 to 300,000 distinct CDR3 sequences. The top ten clonotypes cover 0.39% of the sample. The material sequenced was blood T cells: a sorted CD56 or NKG2C T cell subset, CD4+ or CD8+ T cells, or bulk PBMC T cells (not recorded which). The receptors originated from a man aged 18 to 29 in good health. Donor details come from another sample of the same person, matched by shared clones.

The CDR3 sequence: CASSTVGRIEAKNIQYF. The chain recombines TRBV18 with TRBJ2-4. CDR3 length: 17 residues. CDR1 is KGHSH, CDR2 LQKENI, per germline.

V and J are TRBV20-1 and TRBJ2-2. The CDR3 loop spans 13 amino acids. Germline lookup yields CDR1 DFQATT and CDR2 SNEGSKA (reference sequence). CDR3 residues: CSADGPHSGELFF.

The chain combines TRBV3-1 with TRBJ2-5; the TRBD1 assignment by TCRdb is unverifiable without DNA. Germline V gene sequence: CDR1 LGHDT, CDR2 YNNKEL (reference sequence). This CDR3 region has 16 residues. The CDR3 loop reads CASSQGQTPLQETQYF.

The CDR3 sequence is CASSLVTGGDIQYF. The chain joins TRBV7-6 to TRBJ2-4; checking the TCRdb D call of TRBD1 is not possible without DNA. The CDR3 covers 14 residues. Germline values: CDR1 SGHVS, CDR2 FNYEAQ.